Reported below is one T cell receptor beta chain. Its antigen is currently not known. The sample holds no much larger clone one base away, and base qualities are not on file. Enrolling through a virtual design, the prospective study's participants ranged in age from roughly 18 to 89 years and lived across roughly 24 United States geographic areas. In the prospective study, participants were assigned to cohorts based on the clinical history participants reported in a screening survey and a study questionnaire. For ImmuneRACE Cohort 3, a participant was defined as recovered based on two consecutive negative NP/OP PCR tests, clearance by a healthcare professional, or resolution of symptoms. In the prospective study, whole blood, serum and a nasopharyngeal or oropharyngeal swab were collected from each participant by mobile phlebotomists. Participants in the prospective study had the option to provide additional blood draws and questionnaires over an approximately 2-month period. Blood samples from the prospective study were shipped frozen or at room temperature prior to DNA extraction.

These data belong to a study of blood T cell repertoires in COVID-19 (dated by TCRdb to the early 2020s). General notes on the study: Samples covering the acute and convalescent phases of COVID-19 were provided by collaborators in the United States, Italy and Spain. The material from the prospective study consisted of cDNA or gDNA derived from T cells, B-cell-depleted T cells, or PBMCs. Subjects who had been exposed to COVID-19, were actively infected with it, or had recovered from it provided the deeply sampled blood TCRbeta repertoires that made up the dataset. The repertoires were made available in a free public database intended to serve as a resource for research on the immune response to SARS-CoV-2. The samples were drawn from the first 160 participants of the ongoing ImmuneRACE study and from more than 1,000 subjects provided by 6 global collaborators. Nearly every sample came with metadata listing a de-identified subject ID, COVID-19 status, age in years and sex. Where available, HLA class I and class II types were obtained from metadata supplied by the sample provider rather than from assay-based typing.

The immunoSEQ Assay, a bias-controlled multiplex PCR, was used to amplify TCRbeta CDR3 regions from genomic DNA. In the source study's methods: Nucleated cell counts per sample were estimated from amplification of reference gene primers within the assay. Sequence reads were collapsed and filtered to measure the absolute abundance of every unique TCRbeta CDR3 rearrangement. For each sample, productive Simpson clonality was calculated as the square root of Simpson's diversity index over productive rearrangements. TCRdb provides this immuneACCESS table in a form limited to in-frame rearrangements. Some clones are lacking; in checked studies, under half of them reflect an unresolved V gene, and why the rest are absent is not known. For V, J and clone size, that table is used; D and trimming come from the DNA. The sample table shows more than 200,000 clones, and 85% to 90% are seen once. 4.1% of the sample belongs to the ten largest clones.

Broader findings and caveats from the paper: How much clinical and demographic metadata was included differed by source and by participant, and the metadata was provided uncurated.

V trim: 6 bases; J trim: 2 bases; unmatched bases: 4. The CDR3 has 14 amino acids, counting the end cysteine and phenylalanine. The read is trimmed to its CDR3 DNA, 42 bases read in frame from base 1. CDR1 and CDR2 are drawn from the germline V gene: MDHEN, SYDVKM. The TCR was taken from a woman in her thirties who had recovered from COVID-19. Sequenced material: PBMCs or T cells enriched from blood (not recorded which). The chain joins TRBV28 to TRBJ1-2, and 9 junction bases match TRBD1. The DNA is TGTGCCAGCAGGAGACAGGGGGGGAACTATGGCTACACCTTC. Its protein product is CASRRQGGNYGYTF.